The 18 T cell receptor beta chains listed next were all sequenced from one sample in a study of T-cell memory formation after mild COVID-19. TCRdb fed the 5' RACE reads into MiXCR, producing one record per CDR3 protein. The repertoire has 100,000 to 140,000 distinct CDR3 sequences, approximately 14% of them found once; the top ten carry about 39%. Sequencing was done on a sample of PBMCs or a T cell subset sorted from them (not recorded which). These receptors came from a man in his late teens or twenties who had mild COVID-19 (a few samples of this study predate the infection). Cell type and time point are not known.

The chain joins TRBV7-9 to TRBJ2-3; possibly TRBD2 for D (5 bases). This CDR3 contains 15 residues. V was pared by 2 bases and J by 1 base, with 10 bases between. Germline lookup yields CDR1 SEHNR and CDR2 FQNEAQ (reference sequence). CDR3 nucleotide sequence: TGTGCCAGCAGCTTAAGAGAGGAGGGCACAGATACGCAGTATTTT. It specifies CASSLREEGTDTQYF.

This clonotype was seen many times. The chain joins TRBV20-1 to TRBJ2-7, with unresolved D. CDR1 and CDR2 (germline): DFQATT, SNEGSKA (reference sequence). Deletions cut 3 bases from V and 2 bases from J, with 11 bases between. The CDR3 sequence is 13 residues long. The CDR3 nucleotides are TGCAGTGCTAGGCTGGGCCATGCCTACGAGCAGTACTTC. Residues: CSARLGHAYEQYF.

A few counts support this clonotype. The rearrangement uses TRBV12-5 and TRBJ2-1; D uncertain. With 5 bases removed from V and 2 bases from J, the gap between germline ends came to 16 bases. The CDR3 has 16 residues. In germline, CDR1 is LGHNT, CDR2 FRNRAP. CDR3 loop: CASGPTDTGTYNEQFF. The CDR3 coding sequence is TGTGCTAGTGGTCCGACCGACACGGGCACCTACAATGAGCAGTTCTTC.

The chain couples TRBV20-1 to TRBJ2-7, with a possible D match to TRBD2 (6 bases). From germline, CDR1 is DFQATT and CDR2 SNEGSKA (reference sequence). The CDR3 runs to 13 residues. V lost 4 bases to trimming and J lost 0 bases, with 10 bases between them. In nucleotides, the CDR3 is TGCAGTGCTACCCCCGGGAGCTCCTACGAGCAGTACTTC. Translated, it gives CSATPGSSYEQYF.

The genes are TRBV6-5 and TRBJ2-3; perhaps TRBD2 as D (6 bases). CDR1 and CDR2 (germline): MNHEY, SVGAGI. V was pared by 7 bases and J by 4 bases, with 6 bases between. This CDR3 is 11 amino acids long. CDR3 in amino acids: CASTSADTQYF. CDR3 bases: TGTGCCAGCACTAGCGCAGATACGCAGTATTTT.

The chain recombines TRBV4-1 with TRBJ2-1; maybe TRBD1 (5 bases). The CDR3 totals 14 residues. The ends were cut back, 0 bases at V and 9 bases at J, with 12 bases in the middle. Germline CDR1 is MGHRA and CDR2 is YSYEKL. The CDR3 DNA is TGCGCCAGCAGCCAAGAGATTGGGGCAGTTGAGCAGTTCTTC. Translated: CASSQEIGAVEQFF.

The chain couples TRBV5-1 to TRBJ2-3; 7 nucleotides agree with TRBD1. Trimming cost V 3 bases and J 1 base; bases outside gene matches: 2. Germline assignment: CDR1 SGHRS and CDR2 YFSETQ. This CDR3 has 14 residues. The CDR3 nucleotides are TGCGCCAGCAGCTGGGACAGCCGCACAGATACGCAGTATTTT. The encoded protein is CASSWDSRTDTQYF.

The gene calls are TRBV6-5 and TRBJ1-5, with D possibly matching TRBD1 (6 bases). This CDR3 comprises 15 residues. Germline V gene data show CDR1 as MNHEY and CDR2 as SVGAGI. V shed 6 bases and J shed 0 bases, with 12 bases lying between them. CDR3 coding DNA: TGTGCCAGCAGACCTACAGGGAATAGCAATCAGCCCCAGCATTTT. Translated, it gives CASRPTGNSNQPQHF.

There are a few counts of this clonotype. The chain joins TRBV12-3 or TRBV12-4 to TRBJ2-1; 8 bases align to TRBD2. V gave up 5 bases and J gave up 8 bases; unmatched junction bases: 11. This CDR3 has 15 residues. This chain's CDR3 is CASSNAGTGGDEQFF. CDR3 nucleotide sequence: TGTGCCAGCAGTAACGCCGGGACCGGGGGGGATGAGCAGTTCTTC.

This chain connects TRBV21-1 to TRBJ2-7; no DNA check was done on the table's D call, TRBD1. TRBV21-1 is recorded as a pseudogene. CDR3 length: 16 residues. CDR3 in DNA: TGTGCCAGCAGCAAAGCTCCGGGACAGGGGGTCCACGAGCAGTACTTC. Amino acid sequence: CASSKAPGQGVHEQYF.

The chain carries TRBV11-2 and TRBJ2-1; D may be TRBD2 (6 bases). V was clipped by 3 bases and J by 3 bases, with 9 bases between them. This CDR3 comprises 14 residues. Germline V gives CDR1 SGHAT, CDR2 FQNNGV. In DNA, the CDR3 is TGTGCCAGCAGCTTTAGGGGACTCTACAATGAGCAGTTCTTC. Translating gives CASSFRGLYNEQFF.

This chain uses TRBV28 with TRBJ1-5; no reliable D call. Germline loops: CDR1 MDHEN, CDR2 SYDVKM. Trimming took 8 bases from V and 8 from J, leaving 16 bases between them. The CDR3 is made up of 13 amino acids. DNA of the CDR3: TGTGCCAGCGGACCCGGGCGATCAGAGCCCCAGCATTTT. It encodes CASGPGRSEPQHF. The full variable domain, in which reference TRBV28 and TRBJ1-5 provide the parts outside the CDR3, is DVKVTQSSRYLVKRTGEKVFLECVQDMDHENMFWYRQDPGLGLRLIYFSYDVKMKEKGDIPEGYSVSREKKERFSLILESASTNQTSMYLCASGPGRSEPQHFGDGTRLSIL.

The J gene is TRBJ2-2, the V gene TRBV12-3 or TRBV12-4; D is undetermined. V was cut by 0 bases and J by 3 bases, with 11 bases left in between. The CDR3 covers 16 residues. In nucleotides, the CDR3 is TGTGCCAGCAGTTTAGCGCGATCAGTAGACACCGGGGAGCTGTTTTTT. This sequence encodes CASSLARSVDTGELFF.

Only a few counts were recorded for this clonotype. V is TRBV7-9 and J is TRBJ2-1; TRBD2 is a possible D gene (5 bases). Germline V CDR1 and CDR2: SEHNR, FQNEAQ (reference sequence). The CDR3 spans 16 residues. V lost 6 bases and J 3 bases, leaving 18 bases between the germline ends. CDR3 in amino acids: CASSPARVLVYNEQFF. The CDR3 DNA follows: TGTGCCAGCAGTCCCGCGCGGGTTTTGGTCTACAATGAGCAGTTCTTC.

This clonotype was detected ten times or more. V is TRBV7-9 and J is TRBJ2-7; D remains unclear. This CDR3 comprises 12 residues. With 0 bases removed from V and 5 bases from J, the gap between germline ends came to 5 bases. Per germline, CDR1 SEHNR and CDR2 FQNEAQ (reference sequence). Here the CDR3 reads CASSLASHEQYF. Written as DNA, the CDR3 is TGTGCCAGCAGCTTAGCTTCCCACGAGCAGTACTTC.

This clonotype was seen repeatedly, ten times or more. This chain joins TRBV9 and TRBJ1-1; D may be TRBD1 (5 bases). CDR3 size: 16 residues. Germline lookup yields CDR1 SGDLS and CDR2 YYNGEE. The V gene lost 0 bases and the J gene lost 0 bases, with 12 bases spanning the gap. The CDR3 DNA reads TGTGCCAGCAGCGTAGACGGGGGGTCGATGAACACTGAAGCTTTCTTT. Amino acid sequence: CASSVDGGSMNTEAFF.

The gene calls are TRBV11-2 and TRBJ2-3; D gene unclear. Trimming cost V 3 bases and J 4 bases, with 20 bases left between them. Germline values: CDR1 SGHAT, CDR2 FQNNGV. There are 17 residues in the CDR3. The CDR3 protein is CASSLRSFLSIADTQYF. CDR3 in DNA: TGTGCCAGCAGCTTGAGGAGTTTTCTCTCCATCGCAGATACGCAGTATTTT.

The CDR3 region is CASSQKGLSYEQYF. The CDR3 DNA reads TGCGCCAGCAGCCAAAAGGGACTGAGCTACGAGCAGTACTTC. The chain has TRBV4-3 and TRBJ2-7; a possible D gene is TRBD2 (6 bases). CDR3 length: 14 amino acids. Trimming cost V 2 bases and J 3 bases, with 11 bases left between them. The V gene's germline CDR1 is LGHNA and CDR2 YSLEER.